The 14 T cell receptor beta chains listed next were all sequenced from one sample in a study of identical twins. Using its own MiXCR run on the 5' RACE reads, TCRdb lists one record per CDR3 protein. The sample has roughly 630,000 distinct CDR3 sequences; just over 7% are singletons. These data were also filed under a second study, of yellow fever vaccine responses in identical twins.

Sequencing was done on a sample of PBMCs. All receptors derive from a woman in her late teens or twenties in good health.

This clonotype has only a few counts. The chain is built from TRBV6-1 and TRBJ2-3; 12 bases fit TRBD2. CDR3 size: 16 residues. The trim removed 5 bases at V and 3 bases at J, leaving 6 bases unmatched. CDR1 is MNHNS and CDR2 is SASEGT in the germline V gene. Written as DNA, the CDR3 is TGTGCCAGCAGTCGGGCTAGCGGGGGGGCAACAGATACGCAGTATTTT. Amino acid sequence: CASSRASGGATDTQYF.

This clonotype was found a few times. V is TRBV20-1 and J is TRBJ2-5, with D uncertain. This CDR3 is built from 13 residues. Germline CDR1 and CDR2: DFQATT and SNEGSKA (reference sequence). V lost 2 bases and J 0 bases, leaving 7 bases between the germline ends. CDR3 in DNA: TGCAGTGCTAGAATGCAGTACCAAGAGACCCAGTACTTC. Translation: CSARMQYQETQYF.

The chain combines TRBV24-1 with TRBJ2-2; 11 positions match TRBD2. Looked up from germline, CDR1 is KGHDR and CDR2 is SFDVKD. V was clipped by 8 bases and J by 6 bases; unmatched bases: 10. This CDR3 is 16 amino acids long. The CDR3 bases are TGTGCCACCACCCCCCCTAGCGGGAGGTGTGCCGGGGAGCTGTTTTTT. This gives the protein CATTPPSGRCAGELFF.

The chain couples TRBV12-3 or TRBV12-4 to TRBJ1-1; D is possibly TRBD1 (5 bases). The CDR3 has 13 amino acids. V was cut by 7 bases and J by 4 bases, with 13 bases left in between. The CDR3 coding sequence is TGTGCCAGCACCGACCGCGGGACCACTGAAGCTTTCTTT. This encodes CASTDRGTTEAFF.

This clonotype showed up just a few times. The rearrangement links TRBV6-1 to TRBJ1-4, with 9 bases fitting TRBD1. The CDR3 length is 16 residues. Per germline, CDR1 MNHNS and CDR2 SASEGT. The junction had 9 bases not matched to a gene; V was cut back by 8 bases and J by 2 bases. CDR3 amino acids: CASADRGVGTNEKLFF. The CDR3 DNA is TGTGCCAGCGCGGACAGGGGTGTCGGGACTAATGAAAAACTGTTTTTT.

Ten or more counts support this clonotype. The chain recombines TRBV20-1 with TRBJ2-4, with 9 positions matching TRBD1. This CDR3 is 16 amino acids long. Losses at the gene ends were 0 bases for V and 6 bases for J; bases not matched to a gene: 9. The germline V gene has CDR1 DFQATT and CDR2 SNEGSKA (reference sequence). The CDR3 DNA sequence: TGCAGTGCTAGAGATCCCCGAACAGGGGGCGGAAACATTCAGTACTTC. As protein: CSARDPRTGGGNIQYF.

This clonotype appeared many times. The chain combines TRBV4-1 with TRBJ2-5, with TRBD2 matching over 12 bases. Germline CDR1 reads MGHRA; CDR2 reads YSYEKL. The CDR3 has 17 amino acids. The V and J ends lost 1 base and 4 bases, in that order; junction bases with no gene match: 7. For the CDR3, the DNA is TGCGCCAGCAGCCAAGGGACTAGCGGGGTCTCGGGAGAGACCCAGTACTTC. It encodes CASSQGTSGVSGETQYF.

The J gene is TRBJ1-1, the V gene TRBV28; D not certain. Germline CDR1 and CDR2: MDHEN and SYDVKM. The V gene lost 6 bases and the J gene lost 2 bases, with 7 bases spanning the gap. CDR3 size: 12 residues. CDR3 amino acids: CASRRVNTEAFF. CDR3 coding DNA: TGTGCCAGCAGAAGGGTAAACACTGAAGCTTTCTTT. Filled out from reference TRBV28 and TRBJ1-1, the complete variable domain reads DVKVTQSSRYLVKRTGEKVFLECVQDMDHENMFWYRQDPGLGLRLIYFSYDVKMKEKGDIPEGYSVSREKKERFSLILESASTNQTSMYLCASRRVNTEAFFGQGTRLTVV.

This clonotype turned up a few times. In DNA form, the CDR3 reads TGTGCCAGCAGTCAACAGCAGTTCGCGAACACCGGGGAGCTGTTTTTT. Encoded protein: CASSQQQFANTGELFF. The chain joins TRBV6-1 to TRBJ2-2; no definite D call. V was pared by 5 bases and J by 0 bases, with 13 bases between. The CDR3 contains 16 residues. In germline, CDR1 is MNHNS, CDR2 SASEGT.

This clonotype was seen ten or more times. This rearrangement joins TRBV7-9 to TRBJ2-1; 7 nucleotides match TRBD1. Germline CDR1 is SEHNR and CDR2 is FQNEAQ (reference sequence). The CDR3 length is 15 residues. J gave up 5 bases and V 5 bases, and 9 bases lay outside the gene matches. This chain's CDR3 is CASSLYRGQNNEQFF. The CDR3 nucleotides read TGTGCCAGCAGCCTCTACCGGGGACAGAACAATGAGCAGTTCTTC.

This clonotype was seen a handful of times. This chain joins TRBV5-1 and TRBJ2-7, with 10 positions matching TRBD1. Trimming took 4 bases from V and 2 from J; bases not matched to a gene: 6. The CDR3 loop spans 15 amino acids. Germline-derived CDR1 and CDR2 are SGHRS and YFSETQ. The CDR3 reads CASSVGQGLTYEQYF. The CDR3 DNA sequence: TGCGCCAGCAGCGTGGGACAGGGGTTAACCTACGAGCAGTACTTC.

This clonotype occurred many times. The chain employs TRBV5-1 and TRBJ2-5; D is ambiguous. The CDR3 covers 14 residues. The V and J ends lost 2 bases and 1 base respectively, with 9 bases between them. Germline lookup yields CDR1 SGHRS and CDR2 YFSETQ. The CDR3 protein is CASSLRHSQETQYF. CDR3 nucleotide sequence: TGCGCCAGCAGCTTAAGACACAGCCAAGAGACCCAGTACTTC.

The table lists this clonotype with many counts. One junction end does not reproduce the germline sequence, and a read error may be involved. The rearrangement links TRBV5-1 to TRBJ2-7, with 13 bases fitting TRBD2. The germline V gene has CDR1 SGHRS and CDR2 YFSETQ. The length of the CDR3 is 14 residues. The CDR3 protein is CASSRTSGSYEQYF. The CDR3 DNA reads TGTGCCAGCAGTCGGACTAGCGGGAGTTACGAGCAGTACTTC. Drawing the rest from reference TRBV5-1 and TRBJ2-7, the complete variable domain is KAGVTQTPRYLIKTRGQQVTLSCSPISGHRSVSWYQQTPGQGLQFLFEYFSETQRNKGNFPGRFSGRQFSNSRSEMNVSTLELGDSALYLCASSRTSGSYEQYFGPGTRLTVT.

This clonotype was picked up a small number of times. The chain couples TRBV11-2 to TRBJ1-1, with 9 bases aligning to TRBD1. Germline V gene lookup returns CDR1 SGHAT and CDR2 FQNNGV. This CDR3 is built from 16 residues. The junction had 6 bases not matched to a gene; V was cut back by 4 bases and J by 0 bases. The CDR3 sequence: CASSSGTGTMNTEAFF. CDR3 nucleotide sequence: TGTGCCAGCAGCTCCGGGACAGGGACAATGAACACTGAAGCTTTCTTT.